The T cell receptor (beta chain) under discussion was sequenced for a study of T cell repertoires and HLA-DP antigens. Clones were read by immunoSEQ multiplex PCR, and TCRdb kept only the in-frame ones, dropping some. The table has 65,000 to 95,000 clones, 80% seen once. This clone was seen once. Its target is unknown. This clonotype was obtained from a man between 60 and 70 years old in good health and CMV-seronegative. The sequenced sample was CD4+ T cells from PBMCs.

The DNA of the CDR3 is TGTGCCAGCATTCCCGGGGGCTCAGATACGCAGTATTTT. Amino acid sequence: CASIPGGSDTQYF. This chain uses TRBV6-5 with TRBJ2-3; D tentatively reads TRBD1 or TRBD2 (6 bases each). The CDR3 length is 13 residues. The germline V and J ends were trimmed by 7 bases and 4 bases, with 12 bases remaining between them. Germline-derived CDR1 and CDR2 are MNHEY and SVGAGI.